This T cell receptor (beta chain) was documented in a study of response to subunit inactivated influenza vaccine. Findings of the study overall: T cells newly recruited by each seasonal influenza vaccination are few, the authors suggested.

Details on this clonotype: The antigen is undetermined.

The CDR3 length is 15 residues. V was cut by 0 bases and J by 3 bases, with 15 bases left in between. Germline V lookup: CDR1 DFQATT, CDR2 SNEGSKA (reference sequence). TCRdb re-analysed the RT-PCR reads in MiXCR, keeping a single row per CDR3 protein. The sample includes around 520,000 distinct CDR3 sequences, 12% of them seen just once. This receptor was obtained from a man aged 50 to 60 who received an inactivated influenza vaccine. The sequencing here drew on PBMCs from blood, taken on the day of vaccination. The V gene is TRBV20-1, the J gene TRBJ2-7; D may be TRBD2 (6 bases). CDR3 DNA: TGCAGTGCTAGAGATCGACTAGAGGCGGACTACGAGCAGTACTTC. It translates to CSARDRLEADYEQYF.